Given below is one T cell receptor beta chain in context. This sample was taken from a study of T cell responses to AZD1222 COVID-19 vaccine. V shed 3 bases and J shed 4 bases, with 12 bases lying between them. Germline V lookup: CDR1 SEHNR, CDR2 FQNEAQ (reference sequence). The CDR3 extends over 15 amino acids. Some clones are missing from TCRdb's copy, which holds only in-frame ones; the method was immunoSEQ multiplex PCR. The repertoire holds 60,000 to 70,000 clones, 65% to 90% seen once, with roughly a fifth in the top ten. Material: peripheral blood, obtained on day 0 of AZD1222 vaccination. This TCR derives from an adult in good health. V usage is TRBV7-9 and J usage is TRBJ1-4, with D uncertain. CDR3 sequence reads: CASSFNLRHNEKLFF. DNA of the CDR3: TGTGCCAGCAGCTTTAATCTGCGTCATAATGAAAAACTGTTTTTT.